The 20 T cell receptor beta chains below were found in one sample sequenced in a study of blood T cell repertoires in COVID-19 (dated by TCRdb to the early 2020s). Library preparation employed the immunoSEQ multiplex PCR assay. In TCRdb, the immuneACCESS table is reduced to in-frame sequences with V and J assigned. These tables do not hold every clone; where another copy was compared, an unresolved V gene accounts for under half, and the others remain unexplained. Within this sample are around 280,000 clones, with around nine tenths of them counted one time only. The ten largest clones take up approximately 5.7% of the sample. Sequences were obtained from PBMCs or T cells enriched from blood (not recorded which). The receptor set was obtained from a woman aged 40 to 50 who had recovered from COVID-19.

The rearrangement links TRBV10-3 to TRBJ2-1, with D tentatively TRBD2 (6 bases). Germline CDR1 reads ENHRY; CDR2 reads SYGVKD. Trimming left V 10 bases short and J 0 bases short, with 16 bases between. The CDR3 runs to 15 residues. CDR3 DNA sequence: TGTGCCACCGGGGGAGGCGCGATCTCCTACAATGAGCAGTTCTTC. This translates into CATGGGAISYNEQFF.

This chain joins TRBV28 and TRBJ2-5; a weak D match, TRBD2 (6 bases). Trimming shortened V by 3 bases and J by 4 bases, and 9 bases separated the two germline ends. The CDR3 consists of 13 residues. CDR1 and CDR2 from the germline V gene are MDHEN and SYDVKM. CDR3 in DNA: TGTGCCAGCAGTTTGGGGGGAGTAGAGACCCAGTACTTC. Encoded protein: CASSLGGVETQYF.

The rearrangement uses TRBV2 and TRBJ2-1; 11 bases are a match to TRBD2. Germline V gene sequence: CDR1 SNHLY, CDR2 FYNNEI. V gave up 6 bases and J gave up 0 bases; unmatched junction bases: 4. The CDR3 loop spans 16 amino acids. The CDR3 loop is CASRGGLAVSYNEQFF. The CDR3 bases are TGTGCCAGCAGAGGGGGACTAGCGGTCTCCTACAATGAGCAGTTCTTC. The variable domain in full, with the rest retrieved from reference TRBV2 and TRBJ2-1, is EPEVTQTPSHQVTQMGQEVILRCVPISNHLYFYWYRQILGQKVEFLVSFYNNEISEKSEIFDDQFSVERPDGSNFTLKIRSTKLEDSAMYFCASRGGLAVSYNEQFFGPGTRLTVL.

This chain uses TRBV27 with TRBJ1-1; D unclear. This CDR3 region has 16 residues. CDR1 and CDR2 (germline): MNHEY, SMNVEV (reference sequence). With 4 bases removed from V and 1 base from J, the gap between germline ends came to 16 bases. CDR3: CASSYRGGWQNTEAFF. CDR3 coding DNA: TGTGCCAGCAGTTACCGGGGTGGGTGGCAGAACACTGAAGCTTTCTTT.

This clone was seen only once. The CDR3 sequence is CASSERQGDTDTQYF. The DNA of the CDR3 is TGTGCCAGCAGCGAAAGACAGGGGGACACAGATACGCAGTATTTT. The rearrangement links TRBV9 to TRBJ2-3; 9 positions match TRBD1. Unmatched junction bases numbered 4, after V lost 3 bases and J lost 2 bases. Germline CDR1 and CDR2: SGDLS and YYNGEE. This CDR3 has 15 amino acids.

This rearrangement joins TRBV19 to TRBJ2-3; 8 bases map to TRBD2. V trimming: 3 bases; J trimming: 0 bases; junction bases outside the gene matches: 2. This CDR3 is built from 15 residues. Germline V gene sequence: CDR1 LNHDA, CDR2 SQIVND (reference sequence). The DNA for the CDR3 is TGTGCCAGTAGTATCACTAGCGGAAGCACAGATACGCAGTATTTT. It codes for CASSITSGSTDTQYF. Filled out from reference TRBV19 and TRBJ2-3, the complete variable domain reads DGGITQSPKYLFRKEGQNVTLSCEQNLNHDAMYWYRQDPGQGLRLIYYSQIVNDFQKGDIAEGYSVSREKKESFPLTVTSAQKNPTAFYLCASSITSGSTDTQYFGPGTRLTVL.

The gene calls are TRBV28 and TRBJ2-7, with a weak D call TRBD1 (6 bases). The V end was cut by 3 bases, the J end by 3 bases, with 15 bases between. The germline V gene encodes CDR1 MDHEN and CDR2 SYDVKM. The CDR3 is 15 residues long. CDR3 nucleotides: TGTGCCAGCAGTTTCCCGGGACAAGGGGTCTACGAGCAGTACTTC. It codes for CASSFPGQGVYEQYF.

The chain couples TRBV27 to TRBJ2-3, with 7 bases that match TRBD2. The CDR3 is 16 amino acids. The V gene end was trimmed by 2 bases and the J gene end by 0 bases; junction bases not matched to a gene: 5. Per germline, CDR1 MNHEY and CDR2 SMNVEV (reference sequence). The CDR3 sequence: CASSLRLALSTDTQYF. The CDR3 DNA is TGTGCCAGCAGTTTAAGACTAGCACTCAGCACAGATACGCAGTATTTT.

The rearrangement uses TRBV6-9 and TRBJ2-5, with D possibly being TRBD2 (5 bases). Germline V gene sequence: CDR1 MNHGY, CDR2 SVAAGI. This CDR3 spans 14 amino acids. V shed 3 bases and J shed 6 bases, with 14 bases lying between them. The CDR3 sequence is CASSYLDYGKTQYF. The CDR3 DNA is TGTGCCAGCAGTTACCTTGACTACGGGAAGACCCAGTACTTC.

V is TRBV5-4 and J is TRBJ2-1, with D unclear. Trimming removed 1 base at V and 8 bases at J, with 4 bases between. The CDR3 totals 11 residues. In germline, CDR1 is SGHNT, CDR2 YYREEE (reference sequence). Here the CDR3 reads CASSLHYEQFF. CDR3 in DNA: TGTGCCAGCAGCTTGCACTATGAGCAGTTCTTC.

On this clone itself: An end of the junction does not agree with germline; a read error may underlie this. This chain links TRBV5-3 with TRBJ2-7; tentatively, D is TRBD2 (6 bases). TRBV5-3 is treated as an ORF (open reading frame) with a function not yet certain. The CDR3 consists of 12 residues. CDR3 protein: CARSTRQYGGDF. Written as DNA, the CDR3 is TGTGCCAGAAGCACCCGACAGTACGGAGGGGACTTC.

The chain has TRBV6-1 and TRBJ2-7; D is possibly TRBD2 (6 bases). Germline V gives CDR1 MNHNS, CDR2 SASEGT. This CDR3 region has 16 residues. Trimming removed 2 bases from V and 0 bases from J, with 14 bases in between. The CDR3 DNA follows: TGTGCCAGCAGTGAATCCGGGAGCGCCTCCTCCTACGAGCAGTACTTC. Translation gives CASSESGSASSYEQYF.

This clone was counted only a few times. The V call is TRBV15, the J call TRBJ1-6; weak D call: TRBD1 (6 bases). V shed 0 bases and J shed 10 bases, with 7 bases lying between them. CDR3 length equals 13 residues. The V gene's germline CDR1 is LNHNV and CDR2 YYDKDF (reference sequence). The CDR3 bases are TGTGCCACCAGCAGAGATAGGGGGTCACCCCTCCACTTT. Amino acid sequence: CATSRDRGSPLHF. The variable domain in full, with the rest retrieved from reference TRBV15 and TRBJ1-6, is DAMVIQNPRYQVTQFGKPVTLSCSQTLNHNVMYWYQQKSSQAPKLLFHYYDKDFNNEADTPDNFQSRRPNTSFCFLDIRSPGLGDTAMYLCATSRDRGSPLHFGNGTRLTVT.

This clone was found once. This chain connects TRBV21-1 to TRBJ1-6; TRBD1 is the table's D call and was not checked against the DNA. TRBV21-1 is marked as a pseudogene. The CDR3 spans 15 residues. The CDR3 region has the DNA TGTGCCAGCAACCCGGGACAGGGCTTGAATTCACCCCTCCACTTT. Translated: CASNPGQGLNSPLHF.

J is TRBJ1-2 and V is TRBV28; 8 bases line up with TRBD1. The germline V gene encodes CDR1 MDHEN and CDR2 SYDVKM. There are 15 residues in the CDR3. Trimming cost V 6 bases and J 4 bases; bases outside gene matches: 10. The CDR3 loop is CASSPGTGGLYGYTF. CDR3 nucleotides: TGTGCCAGCAGCCCCGGGACAGGAGGGCTCTATGGCTACACCTTC.

The rearrangement uses TRBV2 and TRBJ1-1; 8 bases are shared with TRBD1. Germline CDR1 and CDR2: SNHLY and FYNNEI. The length of the CDR3 is 16 residues. The trim removed 5 bases at V and 1 base at J, leaving 9 bases unmatched. As DNA, the CDR3 is TGTGCCAGCAGTTTGCTGCGGACAGGGCGGAACACTGAAGCTTTCTTT. Its translation is CASSLLRTGRNTEAFF.

The V gene is TRBV28, the J gene TRBJ2-7; the match to TRBD2 covers 16 bases. Germline V CDR1 and CDR2: MDHEN, SYDVKM. The CDR3 runs to 18 residues. The ends lost 5 bases at V and 3 bases at J; junction bases unmatched: 10. CDR3: CASSTGLAGGPFVYEQYF. Here the CDR3 DNA reads TGTGCCAGCAGTACGGGACTAGCGGGAGGGCCGTTTGTCTACGAGCAGTACTTC.

The chain joins TRBV4-3 to TRBJ2-5, with TRBD2 identical over 7 bases. Losses at the gene ends were 4 bases for V and 0 bases for J; bases not matched to a gene: 14. The CDR3 spans 18 residues. The germline gives CDR1 LGHNA, CDR2 YSLEER. As DNA, the CDR3 is TGCGCCAGCAGCCCTCGCCGGGAGGTCCAGCGCGACCAAGAGACCCAGTACTTC. This translates into CASSPRREVQRDQETQYF.

The gene calls are TRBV27 and TRBJ2-7, with a possible D match to TRBD2 (6 bases). Germline V gene lookup returns CDR1 MNHEY and CDR2 SMNVEV (reference sequence). CDR3 length: 15 residues. V was cut by 6 bases and J by 2 bases, with 17 bases left in between. The CDR3 DNA reads as TGTGCCAGCAGGGGAGGTGGGTATGGGACCTACGAGCAGTACTTC. It codes for CASRGGGYGTYEQYF.

The rearrangement uses TRBV7-9 and TRBJ2-1, with TRBD2 matching 13 bases. The CDR3 loop spans 15 amino acids. The germline gives CDR1 SEHNR, CDR2 FQNEAQ (reference sequence). Germline trimming cut 5 bases from V and 4 bases from J; bases unmatched to any gene: 2. The CDR3 nucleotides are TGTGCCAGCAGCGGGACTAGCGGGGTATACAATGAGCAGTTCTTC. Translating gives CASSGTSGVYNEQFF.